This T cell receptor (beta chain) comes out of a study of T cells after yellow fever vaccination. As for the study in general: Fractions low in cell number were prepared with SMART-Seq v4 Ultra Low Input.

On this clonotype: The antigen remains undetermined.

CDR3 size: 22 residues. After removal of 6 bases from V and 2 bases from J, the junction contained 24 bases not matched to a gene. Germline assignment: CDR1 LNHDA and CDR2 SQIVND (reference sequence). Study outcomes and limitations: Most clones from primary vaccination were detected again post-booster (around 95% CD4, roughly 90% CD8). Some clonotypes were seen in both the CD4 and the CD8 compartments. These made up a small share and likely arose from convergent recombination. On re-exposure, the response was weaker but peaked faster, at day 5 versus 15.

A single record per CDR3 protein comes from TCRdb applying MiXCR to the 5' RACE reads. The data hold over 45,000 distinct CDR3 sequences, with roughly 6.9% observed a single time. Sequencing used CD8+ T cells sorted from PBMCs, obtained on the day of the first yellow fever vaccination. The V and J genes are TRBV19 and TRBJ2-5; 13 nucleotides match TRBD2. The sequence came from a man between 18 and 29 years old who received the YFV17D yellow fever vaccine. For the CDR3, the DNA is TGTGCCAGTAGCACCCTTTTCGCCGACAGTGACGGGACTAGCGGGACACAAGAGACCCAGTACTTC. It yields the protein CASSTLFADSDGTSGTQETQYF. Drawing the rest from reference TRBV19 and TRBJ2-5, the complete variable domain is DGGITQSPKYLFRKEGQNVTLSCEQNLNHDAMYWYRQDPGQGLRLIYYSQIVNDFQKGDIAEGYSVSREKKESFPLTVTSAQKNPTAFYLCASSTLFADSDGTSGTQETQYFGPGTRLLVL.